One sample yielded the 25 T cell receptor beta chains listed below, sequenced in a study of OX40 agonist ivuxolimab in advanced cancers. Generated by immunoSEQ multiplex PCR, the TCRdb table keeps only in-frame clones and is missing some. The data show about 45,000 clones, 65% to 85% seen once. The sequences come from CD4+ or CD8+ T cells sorted from blood, collected in a trial of the OX40 agonist ivuxolimab. These receptors all come from an adult with an advanced solid tumor such as melanoma, head and neck, liver or kidney cancer.

This chain joins TRBV27 and TRBJ2-3; 9 bases agree with TRBD2. The CDR3 loop spans 15 amino acids. Germline CDR1 is MNHEY and CDR2 is SMNVEV (reference sequence). The V segment lost 7 bases and the J segment 5 bases; nucleotides outside the gene matches: 10. The CDR3 nucleotides are TGTGCCAGCAACCTGCGGAGCGGGAGGATAGATACGCAGTATTTT. The encoded protein is CASNLRSGRIDTQYF.

The J gene is TRBJ1-6, the V gene TRBV30; 7 nucleotides align to TRBD1. This CDR3 is built from 15 residues. Germline V gene sequence: CDR1 GTSNPN, CDR2 SVGIG (reference sequence). J was trimmed by 6 bases and V by 1 base; bases with no gene match: 6. The DNA of the CDR3 is TGTGCCTGGAGTGCCCCCGGGACAGCTAATTCACCCCTCCACTTT. It encodes CAWSAPGTANSPLHF.

This chain's CDR3 is CASSYGGGQPQHF. CDR3 sequence (DNA): TGTGCCAGCAGTTACGGAGGGGGCCAGCCCCAGCATTTT. The chain carries TRBV6-6 and TRBJ1-5; 7 bases fit TRBD1. CDR3 length: 13 residues. Germline-derived CDR1 and CDR2 are MNHNY and SVGAGI (reference sequence). V dropped 2 bases and J dropped 7; count of bases not matched to a gene: 2.

This chain uses TRBV28 with TRBJ2-7, with 7 positions matching TRBD1. V lost 5 bases, J lost 5 bases, and 12 bases stayed unmatched. The CDR3 has 15 amino acids. Germline CDR1 MDHEN, CDR2 SYDVKM. The CDR3 DNA follows: TGTGCCAGCAGTGTCCCAAGGACAGGTAGGGACGAGCAGTACTTC. This codes for CASSVPRTGRDEQYF.

This rearrangement joins TRBV28 to TRBJ2-7, with no clear D. This CDR3 is built from 14 residues. Germline V gives CDR1 MDHEN, CDR2 SYDVKM. V gave up 4 bases and J gave up 6 bases, with 16 bases separating them. The CDR3 DNA reads as TGTGCCAGCAGTTCAGAGTATATAGTCCGCGAGCAGTACTTC. It yields the protein CASSSEYIVREQYF.

The chain recombines TRBV6-5 with TRBJ1-1; the match to TRBD1 covers 7 bases. The V and J ends lost 2 bases and 11 bases, in that order; junction bases with no gene match: 8. The CDR3 runs 13 residues. Germline CDR1 is MNHEY and CDR2 is SVGAGI. CDR3 bases: TGTGCCAGCAGTTACGTAAGGGGGCGGAGGGCTTTCTTT. This codes for CASSYVRGRRAFF.

The V and J genes are TRBV25-1 and TRBJ2-1; 10 bases map to TRBD2. CDR1 and CDR2 (germline): MGHDK, SYGVNS. CDR3 size: 16 residues. V was pared by 3 bases and J by 3 bases, with 5 bases of the junction left unmatched. The CDR3 DNA follows: TGTGCCAGCAGTGAGTTTCGACTAGCGGGCTACAATGAGCAGTTCTTC. It yields the protein CASSEFRLAGYNEQFF. Full variable domain (rest looked up from reference TRBV25-1 and TRBJ2-1): EADIYQTPRYLVIGTGKKITLECSQTMGHDKMYWYQQDPGMELHLIHYSYGVNSTEKGDLSSESTVSRIRTEHFPLTLESARPSHTSQYLCASSEFRLAGYNEQFFGPGTRLTVL.

The J gene is TRBJ2-7, the V gene TRBV2; 11 nucleotides match TRBD1. The CDR3 totals 14 residues. Germline-derived CDR1 and CDR2 are SNHLY and FYNNEI. V shed 3 bases, J shed 4 bases, and the junction held 2 bases outside the gene matches. The CDR3 nucleotides are TGTGCCAGCAGTGAGGACAGGGGGCGATACGAGCAGTACTTC. It translates to CASSEDRGRYEQYF.

The chain carries TRBV25-1 and TRBJ1-1; D is unresolved. V was shortened by 3 bases and J by 1 base, with 12 bases between the two germline ends. CDR3 length: 15 residues. Germline-derived CDR1 and CDR2 are MGHDK and SYGVNS. The CDR3, as DNA: TGTGCCAGCAGTGAGGATCGCGTGGGGAACACTGAAGCTTTCTTT. Translation: CASSEDRVGNTEAFF.

V and J are TRBV7-8 and TRBJ2-5; 11 bases match TRBD2. The CDR3 sequence is 18 residues long. CDR1 SGHVS and CDR2 FQNEAQ come from the germline V gene. Trimming removed 5 bases from V and 1 base from J; junction bases left unmatched: 12. The CDR3 here is CASSPIGTSGNLQETQYF. CDR3 DNA sequence: TGTGCCAGCAGCCCTATAGGGACTAGCGGAAACCTCCAAGAGACCCAGTACTTC.

The chain recombines TRBV7-6 with TRBJ2-5; D is undetermined. This CDR3 comprises 15 residues. Germline V CDR1 and CDR2: SGHVS, FNYEAQ. V was clipped by 3 bases and J by 0 bases, with 11 bases between them. CDR3 sequence: CASSLREYYQETQYF. For the CDR3, the DNA is TGTGCCAGCAGCTTGAGAGAGTACTACCAAGAGACCCAGTACTTC.

This clone was picked up one time. The chain carries TRBV5-4 and TRBJ2-5; 10 nucleotides match TRBD1. The germline gives CDR1 SGHNT, CDR2 YYREEE (reference sequence). Germline trimming cut 6 bases from V and 3 bases from J; bases unmatched to any gene: 11. The CDR3 loop spans 16 amino acids. The CDR3 sequence: CASTRGGQGYEETQYF. The CDR3 DNA reads TGTGCCAGCACCCGGGGGGGACAGGGGTATGAAGAGACCCAGTACTTC.

This chain uses TRBV14 with TRBJ2-5; 8 positions match TRBD2. The ends lost 6 bases at V and 5 bases at J; junction bases unmatched: 11. The CDR3 spans 15 residues. Germline lookup yields CDR1 SGHDN and CDR2 FVKESK. CDR3 DNA sequence: TGTGCCAGCAGTCAACTGGGAGCGGGAGTGGAGACCCAGTACTTC. Residues: CASSQLGAGVETQYF.

This chain joins TRBV28 and TRBJ1-3; no definite D call. V lost 2 bases and J 8 bases, leaving 4 bases between the germline ends. Germline CDR1 and CDR2: MDHEN and SYDVKM. The CDR3 covers 11 residues. CDR3 sequence reads: CASSLSDTIYF. The CDR3 region has the DNA TGTGCCAGCAGTTTAAGTGACACCATATATTTT. The full variable domain, its missing parts supplied by reference TRBV28 and TRBJ1-3, is DVKVTQSSRYLVKRTGEKVFLECVQDMDHENMFWYRQDPGLGLRLIYFSYDVKMKEKGDIPEGYSVSREKKERFSLILESASTNQTSMYLCASSLSDTIYFGEGSWLTVV.

The V gene is TRBV2, the J gene TRBJ2-7; D not resolved. Deletions cut 4 bases from V and 3 bases from J, with 4 bases between. In germline, CDR1 is SNHLY, CDR2 FYNNEI. The CDR3 is made up of 11 amino acids. The CDR3 here is CASSVFYEQYF. CDR3 DNA: TGTGCCAGCAGTGTTTTCTACGAGCAGTACTTC.

This chain connects TRBV5-1 to TRBJ1-2; TRBD1 aligns across 8 bases. From germline, CDR1 is SGHRS and CDR2 YFSETQ. The CDR3 is 16 residues long. Losses at the gene ends were 3 bases for V and 5 bases for J; bases not matched to a gene: 12. The CDR3 is CASSSQRGQGGYGYTF. The CDR3 region has the DNA TGCGCCAGCAGCTCACAGAGAGGACAGGGCGGGTATGGCTACACCTTC.

The sample holds a few counts of this clone. The V call is TRBV14, the J call TRBJ2-7, with D hard to call. Germline-derived CDR1 and CDR2 are SGHDN and FVKESK. CDR3 length: 14 amino acids. V gave up 0 bases and J gave up 3 bases, with 9 bases separating them. CDR3 bases: TGTGCCAGCAGCCAAGATAACAGCTACTACGAGCAGTACTTC. Protein: CASSQDNSYYEQYF.

The V call is TRBV30, the J call TRBJ2-1; the match to TRBD1 covers 8 bases. V gave up 1 base and J gave up 2 bases; unmatched junction bases: 7. Germline values: CDR1 GTSNPN, CDR2 SVGIG (reference sequence). The CDR3 is 16 amino acids. CDR3 sequence reads: CAWSAQGAHPYNEQFF. CDR3 bases: TGTGCCTGGAGTGCCCAGGGGGCCCACCCCTACAATGAGCAGTTCTTC.

The rearrangement uses TRBV7-9 and TRBJ2-2; 8 bases align to TRBD1. V gave up 3 bases and J gave up 2 bases; unmatched junction bases: 5. The CDR3 has 16 amino acids. Germline values: CDR1 SEHNR, CDR2 FQNEAQ (reference sequence). The CDR3 coding sequence is TGTGCCAGCAGCTTTGGACAGGGTTTTAACACCGGGGAGCTGTTTTTT. Residues: CASSFGQGFNTGELFF.

This clone was seen once. CDR3 coding DNA: TGTGCCAGCAGCTTTCAGGGTCCCCCCGGGGAGCTGTTTTTT. The encoded protein is CASSFQGPPGELFF. The chain uses TRBV7-9 and TRBJ2-2; D might be TRBD1 (5 bases). The germline gives CDR1 SEHNR, CDR2 FQNEAQ (reference sequence). The CDR3 covers 14 residues. Trimming cost V 3 bases and J 6 bases, with 11 bases left between them.

CDR3 DNA: TGTGCCAGCAGCTTGGCGTGGGGATCAGATACGCAGTATTTT. It yields the protein CASSLAWGSDTQYF. The chain joins TRBV5-6 to TRBJ2-3; D is unresolved. The CDR3 runs to 14 residues. Germline V gene lookup returns CDR1 SGHDT and CDR2 YYEEEE. Trimming pared 0 bases from V and 4 bases from J, leaving 9 bases between.

The chain joins TRBV30 to TRBJ2-5; TRBD1 might be the D (6 bases). From germline, CDR1 is GTSNPN and CDR2 SVGIG (reference sequence). Deletions cut 3 bases from V and 0 bases from J, with 23 bases between. The CDR3 contains 18 residues. The CDR3 loop is CAWSPKGGHRVDQETQYF. The CDR3 region has the DNA TGTGCCTGGAGCCCTAAGGGCGGACACAGGGTTGACCAAGAGACCCAGTACTTC.

The V gene is TRBV30, the J gene TRBJ1-4; no clear D gene. Trimming stripped 3 bases from V and 3 bases from J, with 11 bases between. CDR3 length: 14 residues. The germline V gene encodes CDR1 GTSNPN and CDR2 SVGIG (reference sequence). CDR3: CAWSDGLANEKLFF. The CDR3 DNA sequence: TGTGCCTGGAGCGATGGGTTAGCTAATGAAAAACTGTTTTTT.

The chain links TRBV2 to TRBJ1-2; D is ambiguous. Germline CDR1 SNHLY, CDR2 FYNNEI. The CDR3 covers 12 residues. CDR3 DNA sequence: TGTGTCTCGTCCATGGAGGGTGAGGTCTACACCTTC. This translates into CVSSMEGEVYTF.

The V gene is TRBV2, the J gene TRBJ2-2; unclear D gene. Trimming pared 10 bases from V and 6 bases from J, leaving 15 bases between. The germline CDR1 and CDR2 sequences are SNHLY and FYNNEI. The CDR3 runs 13 residues. Written as DNA, the CDR3 is TGTGCCACCAGCAGGTTGGGATCCGGGGAGCTGTTTTTT. Residues: CATSRLGSGELFF.